This passage covers 23 T cell receptor beta chains from one sample sequenced in a study of a mutant IDH1 vaccine in newly diagnosed glioma. Their recognized antigens are unknown. Documented time point: week 11, during vaccination. The content of each vaccine dose was 300 ug of mutant IDH1 20-mer peptide, and topical imiquimod accompanied it. Assay used: immunoSEQ multiplex PCR; TCRdb lists only in-frame clones, some missing. Of tens of thousands of clones in the sample, 65% to 85% were seen once. The specimen comprised PBMCs, sampled from a glioma patient whose treatment included an IDH1 peptide vaccine. Source of these receptors: a woman between 45 and 60 years old with glioma.

The chain carries TRBV18 and TRBJ2-3, with D possibly being TRBD1 or TRBD2 (5 bases each). Per germline, CDR1 KGHSH and CDR2 LQKENI. The CDR3 consists of 14 residues. The germline V and J ends were trimmed by 3 bases and 6 bases, with 13 bases remaining between them. CDR3 sequence reads: CASSPQPGSDTQYF. The CDR3 DNA reads TGTGCCAGCTCACCTCAACCAGGGAGTGATACGCAGTATTTT.

The chain employs TRBV6-5 and TRBJ1-1; 8 bases line up with TRBD1. In germline, CDR1 is MNHEY, CDR2 SVGAGI. The CDR3 is 14 residues long. The J segment lost 0 bases and the V segment lost 7 bases, leaving 4 bases of the junction unmatched. In nucleotides, the CDR3 is TGTGCCAGCAACAGACAGGGGATGAACACTGAAGCTTTCTTT. It is translated as CASNRQGMNTEAFF.

In this sample, this clone turned up once. The chain has TRBV9 and TRBJ2-1, with 10 positions matching TRBD2. V was clipped by 3 bases and J by 7 bases; unmatched bases: 7. CDR3 length: 15 residues. The germline V gene has CDR1 SGDLS and CDR2 YYNGEE. The CDR3 DNA is TGTGCCAGCAGCGCCGAACATAGCGGGAGGAATGAGCAGTTCTTC. Translated, it gives CASSAEHSGRNEQFF.

CDR3 region: CASSQDRGGGEQYF. DNA of the CDR3: TGCGCCAGCAGCCAAGATCGCGGGGGAGGTGAGCAGTACTTC. V is TRBV4-1 and J is TRBJ2-7; 7 bases fit TRBD2. With 0 bases clipped from V and 7 bases from J, the junction kept 6 bases outside the gene matches. Germline CDR1 is MGHRA and CDR2 is YSYEKL. There are 14 residues in the CDR3.

This chain joins TRBV5-1 and TRBJ1-4; D gene uncertain. The germline V gene has CDR1 SGHRS and CDR2 YFSETQ. The V end lost 5 bases, the J end lost 4 bases, and 9 bases lay between the germline ends. This CDR3 is built from 13 residues. The CDR3 DNA reads as TGCGCCAGCAGAGCAGGCCTTAATGAAAAACTGTTTTTT. This sequence encodes CASRAGLNEKLFF.

This clone occurred once. This chain uses TRBV5-4 with TRBJ2-7; D remains unclear. The V end was cut by 0 bases, the J end by 2 bases, with 6 bases between. The CDR3 sequence is 13 residues long. Germline V gene sequence: CDR1 SGHNT, CDR2 YYREEE (reference sequence). CDR3 residues: CASSLDTTYEQYF. Here the CDR3 DNA reads TGTGCCAGCAGCTTGGACACAACCTACGAGCAGTACTTC. The variable domain in full, completed from reference TRBV5-4 and TRBJ2-7, reads ETGVTQSPTHLIKTRGQQVTLRCSSQSGHNTVSWYQQALGQGPQFIFQYYREEENGRGNFPPRFSGLQFPNYSSELNVNALELDDSALYLCASSLDTTYEQYFGPGTRLTVT.

V usage is TRBV4-1 and J usage is TRBJ2-3; 7 positions agree with TRBD1. Per the germline V gene, CDR1 is MGHRA and CDR2 is YSYEKL. J was trimmed by 3 bases and V by 4 bases; bases with no gene match: 4. The CDR3 extends over 14 amino acids. CDR3 in DNA: TGCGCCAGCAGCCGACAGGGTGGTACAGATACGCAGTATTTT. Its translation is CASSRQGGTDTQYF.

The chain recombines TRBV6-4 with TRBJ2-3, with D possibly being TRBD2 (5 bases). Trimming pared 2 bases from V and 3 bases from J, leaving 6 bases between. The CDR3 spans 13 residues. Germline CDR1 MRHNA, CDR2 SNTAGT. The CDR3 spells CASSDRETDTQYF. CDR3 bases: TGTGCCAGCAGTGACAGGGAGACAGATACGCAGTATTTT.

V and J are TRBV4-2 and TRBJ1-2, with 8 bases identical to TRBD1. Unmatched junction bases numbered 28, after V lost 3 bases and J lost 4 bases. CDR1 LGHNA and CDR2 YNFKEQ come from the germline V gene. The CDR3 runs to 22 residues. The DNA for the CDR3 is TGTGCCAGCAGCCAGACGGGCAGGGGGCGACCCGAGGGCTACACGAGCGGCTATGGCTACACCTTC. The encoded protein is CASSQTGRGRPEGYTSGYGYTF.

This clone counts as medium-sized. The chain links TRBV27 to TRBJ1-2; TRBD1 matches at 9 bases. CDR1 MNHEY and CDR2 SMNVEV come from the germline V gene (reference sequence). Trimming cost V 6 bases and J 4 bases; bases outside gene matches: 9. This CDR3 is built from 15 residues. The CDR3 sequence: CASSPTGGSGYGYTF. The DNA of the CDR3 is TGTGCCAGCAGCCCGACAGGGGGAAGCGGCTATGGCTACACCTTC.

The chain recombines TRBV27 with TRBJ1-2; D not certain. Trimming pared 0 bases from V and 4 bases from J, leaving 9 bases between. Germline V gene lookup returns CDR1 MNHEY and CDR2 SMNVEV (reference sequence). The CDR3 contains 14 residues. This CDR3 reads CASSLSRYSYGYTF. The CDR3 DNA sequence: TGTGCCAGCAGTTTATCCCGGTATAGCTATGGCTACACCTTC.

V gene TRBV11-3 combines with J gene TRBJ1-1, with a tentative D call TRBD1 (5 bases). The V end was cut by 5 bases, the J end by 1 base, with 11 bases between. This CDR3 comprises 14 residues. Germline lookup yields CDR1 SGHNT and CDR2 YENEEA. The CDR3 sequence: CASSLRGSNTEAFF. The CDR3 coding sequence is TGTGCCAGCAGCCTGAGGGGATCGAACACTGAAGCTTTCTTT.

The chain has TRBV5-6 and TRBJ1-5; 8 positions match TRBD1. Germline CDR1 reads SGHDT; CDR2 reads YYEEEE. The CDR3 loop spans 16 amino acids. The V and J ends lost 4 bases and 0 bases, in that order; junction bases with no gene match: 6. DNA of the CDR3: TGTGCCAGCAGCCTCAGGGGGCTTTATAGCAATCAGCCCCAGCATTTT. It is translated as CASSLRGLYSNQPQHF.

The genes are TRBV5-4 and TRBJ2-7, with 7 bases lining up with TRBD2. V lost 3 bases to trimming and J lost 7 bases; unmatched junction nucleotides: 13. Germline V gene lookup returns CDR1 SGHNT and CDR2 YYREEE (reference sequence). The CDR3 sequence is 15 residues long. This CDR3 reads CASSSSLASAGEQYF. The CDR3 DNA reads TGTGCCAGCAGCTCCTCACTAGCGTCTGCGGGTGAGCAGTACTTC. Supplemented by reference TRBV5-4 and TRBJ2-7, the full variable domain reads ETGVTQSPTHLIKTRGQQVTLRCSSQSGHNTVSWYQQALGQGPQFIFQYYREEENGRGNFPPRFSGLQFPNYSSELNVNALELDDSALYLCASSSSLASAGEQYFGPGTRLTVT.

This clone has a single count. The chain joins TRBV4-3 to TRBJ2-2, with D perhaps TRBD1 (5 bases). V gave up 3 bases and J gave up 1 base, with 12 bases separating them. The CDR3 is made up of 16 amino acids. CDR1 and CDR2 from the germline V gene are LGHNA and YSLEER. The CDR3 DNA follows: TGCGCCAGCAGCCACGCTGTGGGGCAGAACACCGGGGAGCTGTTTTTT. Translated: CASSHAVGQNTGELFF.

In its sample, this clone was seen once. The J gene is TRBJ2-7, the V gene TRBV5-1; D uncertain. Germline lookup yields CDR1 SGHRS and CDR2 YFSETQ. The CDR3 covers 12 residues. V was pared by 1 base and J by 5 bases, with 7 bases between. The DNA for the CDR3 is TGCGCCAGCAGCTTGAATTTAAACGAGCAGTACTTC. It encodes CASSLNLNEQYF.

The J gene is TRBJ2-4, the V gene TRBV15; D perhaps matches TRBD2 (6 bases). Germline V lookup: CDR1 LNHNV, CDR2 YYDKDF (reference sequence). V was clipped by 3 bases and J by 4 bases, with 10 bases between them. This CDR3 has 14 amino acids. CDR3: CATSSRENKNIQYF. CDR3 nucleotide sequence: TGTGCCACCAGCAGCCGGGAGAATAAAAACATTCAGTACTTC.

This sequence joins TRBV5-4 and TRBJ2-5, with a tentative D call TRBD2 (7 bases). CDR3 length: 16 residues. Per the germline V gene, CDR1 is SGHNT and CDR2 is YYREEE (reference sequence). The V end lost 3 bases, the J end lost 4 bases, and 19 bases lay between the germline ends. This chain's CDR3 is CASSSWGGLGGETQYF. The CDR3 bases are TGTGCCAGCAGCTCCTGGGGGGGCCTCGGCGGAGAGACCCAGTACTTC.

The chain recombines TRBV5-5 with TRBJ2-3; D call uncertain. The CDR3 totals 17 residues. V lost 0 bases and J 0 bases, leaving 14 bases between the germline ends. From germline, CDR1 is SGHKS and CDR2 YYEKEE (reference sequence). The CDR3 DNA is TGTGCCAGCAGCTTGGCCGTGACACCCTCTAGCACAGATACGCAGTATTTT. This gives the protein CASSLAVTPSSTDTQYF.

The chain couples TRBV6-5 to TRBJ1-5; no clear D gene. CDR1 is MNHEY and CDR2 is SVGAGI in the germline V gene. V was trimmed by 3 bases and J by 2 bases, leaving 11 bases between them. CDR3 length equals 15 residues. CDR3 protein: CASSYSQTGNQPQHF. The DNA of the CDR3 is TGTGCCAGCAGTTATAGTCAGACCGGCAATCAGCCCCAGCATTTT.

The V gene is TRBV5-1, the J gene TRBJ2-7; 8 nucleotides agree with TRBD1. Per the germline V gene, CDR1 is SGHRS and CDR2 is YFSETQ. The V segment lost 4 bases and the J segment 1 base; nucleotides outside the gene matches: 4. The CDR3 is made up of 14 amino acids. The DNA of the CDR3 is TGCGCCAGCAGCCCGGGGACAGGTTCCTACGAGCAGTACTTC. Its protein product is CASSPGTGSYEQYF.

With respect to this clone: Mismatch with germline at one junction end may stem from a read error. V and J are TRBV9 and TRBJ1-2, with a tentative D call TRBD1 (5 bases). Germline lookup yields CDR1 SGDLS and CDR2 YYNGEE. The CDR3 totals 14 residues. CDR3 DNA: TGTGTCAGCAGCGTACCCGGGGGGGGCTATGGCTACACCTTC. This codes for CVSSVPGGGYGYTF.

The gene calls are TRBV5-1 and TRBJ2-5; TRBD2 matches 11 bases. The CDR3 is made up of 15 amino acids. V dropped 4 bases and J dropped 3; count of bases not matched to a gene: 5. CDR1 is SGHRS, CDR2 YFSETQ, per germline. The CDR3 sequence: CASSGGTSGKETQYF. CDR3 nucleotides: TGCGCCAGCAGCGGGGGGACTAGCGGCAAAGAGACCCAGTACTTC.